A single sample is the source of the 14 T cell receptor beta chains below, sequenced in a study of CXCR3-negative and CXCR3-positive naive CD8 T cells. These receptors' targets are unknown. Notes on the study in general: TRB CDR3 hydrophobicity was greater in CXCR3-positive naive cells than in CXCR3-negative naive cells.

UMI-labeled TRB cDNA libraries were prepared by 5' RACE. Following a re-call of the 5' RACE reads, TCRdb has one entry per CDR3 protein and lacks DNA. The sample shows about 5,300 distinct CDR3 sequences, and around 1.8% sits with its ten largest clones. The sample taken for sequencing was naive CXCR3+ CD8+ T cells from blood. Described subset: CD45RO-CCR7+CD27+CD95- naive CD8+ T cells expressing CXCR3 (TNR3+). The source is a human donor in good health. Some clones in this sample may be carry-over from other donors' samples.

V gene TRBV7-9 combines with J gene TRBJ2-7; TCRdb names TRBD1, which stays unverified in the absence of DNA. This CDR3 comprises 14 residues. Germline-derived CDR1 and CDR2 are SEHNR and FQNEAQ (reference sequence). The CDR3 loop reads CASSPGAEGDEQYF.

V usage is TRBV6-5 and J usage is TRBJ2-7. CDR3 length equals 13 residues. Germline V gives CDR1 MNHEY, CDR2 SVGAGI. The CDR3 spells CASSIRWAYEQYF.

Here the CDR3 reads CSVEIPGGTEAFF. This chain connects TRBV29-1 to TRBJ1-1; lacking DNA, the TRBD1 call made by TCRdb goes unchecked. CDR1 SQVTM and CDR2 ANQGSEA come from the germline V gene. This CDR3 has 13 residues.

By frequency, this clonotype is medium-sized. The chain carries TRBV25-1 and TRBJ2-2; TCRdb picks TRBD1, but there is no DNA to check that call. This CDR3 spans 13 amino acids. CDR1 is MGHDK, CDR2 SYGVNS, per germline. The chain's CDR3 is CASKDTNTGELFF.

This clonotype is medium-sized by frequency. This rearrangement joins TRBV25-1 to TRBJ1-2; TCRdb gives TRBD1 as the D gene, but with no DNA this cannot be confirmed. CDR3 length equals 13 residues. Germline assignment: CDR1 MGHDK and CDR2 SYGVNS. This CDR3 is CASSRTGWDGYTF.

This CDR3 is CASSPWEGSAYEQYF. This sequence joins TRBV7-3 and TRBJ2-7; absent DNA, TCRdb's TRBD2 call cannot be checked. Germline V gives CDR1 SGHTA, CDR2 FQGTGA. There are 15 residues in the CDR3.

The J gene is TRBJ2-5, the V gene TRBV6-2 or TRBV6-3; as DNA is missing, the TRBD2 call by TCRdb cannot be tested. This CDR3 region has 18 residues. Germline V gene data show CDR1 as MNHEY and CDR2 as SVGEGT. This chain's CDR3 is CASTHGTSGRLLAETQYF.

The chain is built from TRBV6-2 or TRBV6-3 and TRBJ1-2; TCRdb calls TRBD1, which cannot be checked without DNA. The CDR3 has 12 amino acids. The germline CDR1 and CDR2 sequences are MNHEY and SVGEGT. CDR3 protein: CASSPGSYGYTF.

The CDR3 reads CASSSWGQGINEQFF. The J gene is TRBJ2-1, the V gene TRBV5-4; TCRdb gives TRBD1 as the D gene, but with no DNA this cannot be confirmed. The CDR3 is made up of 15 amino acids. Germline values: CDR1 SGHNT, CDR2 YYREEE (reference sequence).

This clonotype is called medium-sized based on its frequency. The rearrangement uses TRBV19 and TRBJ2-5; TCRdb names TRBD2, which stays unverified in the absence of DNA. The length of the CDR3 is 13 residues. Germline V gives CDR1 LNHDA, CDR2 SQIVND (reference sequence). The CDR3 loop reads CASGELAGETQYF.

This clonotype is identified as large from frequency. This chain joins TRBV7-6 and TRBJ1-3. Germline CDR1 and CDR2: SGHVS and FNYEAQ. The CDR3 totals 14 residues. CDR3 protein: CASSPLSSGNTIYF.

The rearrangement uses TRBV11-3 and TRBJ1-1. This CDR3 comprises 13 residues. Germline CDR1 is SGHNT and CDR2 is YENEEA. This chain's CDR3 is CASSLNLLAEAFF.

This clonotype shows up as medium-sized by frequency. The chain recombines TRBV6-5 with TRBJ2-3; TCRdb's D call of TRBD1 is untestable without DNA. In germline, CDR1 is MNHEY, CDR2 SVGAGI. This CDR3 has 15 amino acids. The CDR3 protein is CASSSYRGHGDTQYF.

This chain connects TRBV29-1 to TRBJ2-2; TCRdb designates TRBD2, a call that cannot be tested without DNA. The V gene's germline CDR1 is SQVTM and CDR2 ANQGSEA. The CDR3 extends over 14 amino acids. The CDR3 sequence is CSVLAGGHTGELFF.